The 27 T cell receptor beta chains listed next were all sequenced from one sample in a study of T cell repertoires in cytomegalovirus infection (dated by TCRdb to between 2017 and 2020). TCRdb lists the instrument as Illumina HiSeq 1500. In TCRdb, the public reads were trimmed at Q25 with fastp and aligned with MiXCR, with productive beta chains retained. Entries that share a CDR3 protein sequence are merged under the most common genes and DNA. This sample has hundreds of thousands of distinct CDR3 sequences in its table, and roughly 30% of those were observed once. The top ten clones comprise about an eighth of the sample. Specimen: PBMCs. Every receptor here comes from a human donor in good health (CMV status not recorded). Some clones in this sample may be carry-over from other donors' samples.

V gene TRBV27 combines with J gene TRBJ2-4; 8 positions agree with TRBD1. With V trimmed by 9 bases and J by 4 bases, 5 bases remained unmatched. Germline lookup yields CDR1 MNHEY and CDR2 SMNVEV (reference sequence). This CDR3 is built from 13 residues. CDR3 amino acids: CARTRDRKNIQYF. CDR3 sequence (DNA): TGTGCCAGGACCCGGGACAGGAAAAACATTCAGTACTTC.

CDR3 in amino acids: CASSQGPPNRGQGNYGYTF. The CDR3 nucleotides read TGCGCCAGCAGCCAAGGCCCTCCTAATAGAGGACAGGGAAACTATGGCTACACCTTC. J is TRBJ1-2 and V is TRBV4-3; TRBD1 matches at 8 bases. CDR3 size: 19 residues. The junction had 15 bases not matched to a gene; V was cut back by 1 base and J by 2 bases. Germline V gene data show CDR1 as LGHNA and CDR2 as YSLEER.

Notes on this clonotype: This may be a read error, as it is one base from a much larger clone. V is TRBV7-2 and J is TRBJ2-4, with D tentatively TRBD2 (6 bases). CDR3 length equals 15 residues. Germline V CDR1 and CDR2: SGHTA, FQGNSA. CDR3 residues: CASSASGSAKNIQHF. The CDR3 region has the DNA TGTGCCAGCAGCGCAAGCGGGTCGGCCAAAAACATTCAGCACTTC.

As for this clonotype: A junction boundary mismatches the germline segment, possibly from a read error. The chain recombines TRBV7-8 with TRBJ1-1, with TRBD1 as a possible D gene (6 bases). CDR1 is SGHVS and CDR2 is FQNEAQ in the germline V gene. The CDR3 is 14 residues long. CDR3 in amino acids: CATSLLQATGQAFF. CDR3 nucleotide sequence: TGTGCCACCAGCTTACTTCAGGCCACAGGGCAAGCTTTCTTT.

There are many counts of this clonotype. The chain employs TRBV7-3 and TRBJ1-1; D unresolved. The CDR3 runs to 15 residues. Trimming took 5 bases from V and 0 from J, leaving 13 bases between them. Germline CDR1 is SGHTA and CDR2 is FQGTGA. The CDR3 is CASSMGRGMNTEAFF. The CDR3, as DNA: TGTGCCAGCAGCATGGGCCGAGGCATGAACACTGAAGCTTTCTTT.

This clonotype was recorded many times. This rearrangement joins TRBV2 to TRBJ2-3; D remains unclear. CDR1 and CDR2 from the germline V gene are SNHLY and FYNNEI. V was trimmed by 6 bases and J by 6 bases, leaving 19 bases between them. CDR3 length equals 15 residues. CDR3 region: CASSLPSSGFDTQYF. In DNA form, the CDR3 reads TGTGCCAGCAGCCTTCCTAGTAGTGGGTTCGATACGCAGTATTTT.

The rearrangement uses TRBV10-3 and TRBJ2-7, with D tentatively TRBD1 (6 bases). Germline assignment: CDR1 ENHRY and CDR2 SYGVKD. CDR3 length equals 13 residues. With 7 bases removed from V and 0 bases from J, the gap between germline ends came to 10 bases. CDR3 region: CAINPDSSYEQYF. The DNA of the CDR3 is TGTGCCATCAATCCGGACAGCTCCTACGAGCAGTACTTC.

This clonotype came up many times. This rearrangement joins TRBV7-2 to TRBJ2-7; 7 nucleotides agree with TRBD1. This CDR3 region has 14 residues. V shed 5 bases, J shed 2 bases, and the junction held 6 bases outside the gene matches. Germline V gene data show CDR1 as SGHTA and CDR2 as FQGNSA. This chain's CDR3 is CASSQGQGAYEQYF. The CDR3, as DNA: TGTGCCAGCAGCCAGGGGCAGGGGGCCTACGAGCAGTACTTC.

As regards this clonotype: A junction end diverges from the germline sequence, so it may reflect a read error. J is TRBJ1-2 and V is TRBV7-6, with D unresolved. This CDR3 region has 11 residues. Germline CDR1 is SGHVS and CDR2 is FNYEAQ. This chain's CDR3 is CASSHSYGYPF. In nucleotides, the CDR3 is TGTGCCAGCAGCCACAGCTATGGCTACCCCTTC.

Of note for this clonotype: It may be a read error: a sequence one base away is much more abundant. V usage is TRBV7-2 and J usage is TRBJ1-2; D remains unclear. This CDR3 contains 16 residues. From germline, CDR1 is SGHTA and CDR2 FQGNSA. CDR3 nucleotides: TGTGCCAGCAGCGTAGCGCTAACAGAAGCCCCCAATGGCTACACCTTC. It is translated as CASSVALTEAPNGYTF.

The chain couples TRBV4-1 to TRBJ1-4; 8 positions match TRBD1. The CDR3 is 14 residues long. The trim removed 2 bases at V and 7 bases at J, leaving 3 bases unmatched. Per the germline V gene, CDR1 is MGHRA and CDR2 is YSYEKL. In DNA, the CDR3 is TGCGCCAGCAGCCAACAAGACAGGGGTGAAAAACTGTTTTTT. It yields the protein CASSQQDRGEKLFF.

This sequence joins TRBV6-2 or TRBV6-3 and TRBJ2-5, with D possibly being TRBD1 (6 bases). CDR3 length: 13 residues. Germline lookup yields CDR1 MNHEY and CDR2 SVGEGT. V lost 6 bases, J lost 1 base, and 9 bases lay in between. CDR3 protein: CASRGQTQETQYF. In nucleotides, the CDR3 is TGTGCCAGCAGAGGACAGACCCAAGAGACCCAGTACTTC.

As regards this clonotype: Because it lacks the conserved phenylalanine or tryptophan at the end, this CDR3 is likely a read error. V and J are TRBV11-1 and TRBJ1-2; no reliable D call. This CDR3 has 13 residues. Deletions cut 2 bases from V and 3 bases from J, with 7 bases between. From germline, CDR1 is SGHAT and CDR2 FQDESV (reference sequence). For the CDR3, the DNA is TGTGCCAGCAGCTTAAGGAGTTACTATGGCTACACCTTA. Amino acid sequence: CASSLRSYYGYTL.

The chain employs TRBV12-3 or TRBV12-4 and TRBJ2-5; 9 bases map to TRBD1. V shed 6 bases, J shed 4 bases, and the junction held 12 bases outside the gene matches. The CDR3 length is 16 residues. The CDR3 nucleotides read TGTGCCAGCAGCCTAGGGGTGACAGGGGGATCAGAGACCCAGTACTTC. Amino acids: CASSLGVTGGSETQYF.

This clonotype was seen at least ten times. The rearrangement uses TRBV18 and TRBJ2-2; D remains ambiguous. There are 13 residues in the CDR3. Germline V gene sequence: CDR1 KGHSH, CDR2 LQKENI. Between the trimmed V and J ends, which lost 1 base and 3 bases, there was a span of 3 bases. This chain's CDR3 is CASSPLDTGELFF. The CDR3 DNA reads as TGTGCCAGCTCACCACTCGACACCGGGGAGCTGTTTTTT.

This clonotype was observed many times. This chain connects TRBV7-3 to TRBJ2-1; 8 nucleotides agree with TRBD1. The CDR3 spans 15 residues. Germline loops: CDR1 SGHTA, CDR2 FQGTGA. With V trimmed by 2 bases and J by 3 bases, 3 bases remained unmatched. Here the CDR3 reads CASSLQGAGYNEQFF. The DNA for the CDR3 is TGTGCCAGCAGCTTACAGGGGGCTGGCTACAATGAGCAGTTCTTC.

Turning to this clonotype: A much larger clonotype is one base distant, so this may be a read error. The V call is TRBV7-6, the J call TRBJ1-6; 8 bases are shared with TRBD1. Germline-derived CDR1 and CDR2 are SGHVS and FNYEAQ. There are 14 residues in the CDR3. This CDR3 reads CASSSDRAQSPLQF. The CDR3 DNA reads TGTGCCAGCAGCTCGGACAGGGCTCAATCACCCCTCCAGTTT.

The genes are TRBV3-1 and TRBJ2-5, with D tentatively TRBD1 or TRBD2 (5 bases each). The CDR3 spans 18 residues. V was trimmed by 0 bases and J by 2 bases, leaving 19 bases between them. Germline V gene sequence: CDR1 LGHDT, CDR2 YNNKEL (reference sequence). The DNA of the CDR3 is TGTGCCAGCAGCCAAGATGGGACCAGTTGGACAACACAAGAGACCCAGTACTTC. As protein: CASSQDGTSWTTQETQYF.

This chain links TRBV20-1 with TRBJ2-7; 7 bases line up with TRBD2. Trimming removed 4 bases from V and 1 base from J; junction bases left unmatched: 10. Germline V gene lookup returns CDR1 DFQATT and CDR2 SNEGSKA (reference sequence). The CDR3 is 15 residues long. Written as DNA, the CDR3 is TGCAGTGCTACCGGGCAGGGAGGGACTTCCTACGAGCAGTACTTC. Protein sequence: CSATGQGGTSYEQYF.

The V call is TRBV7-9, the J call TRBJ1-1; TRBD1 aligns across 7 bases. Unmatched junction bases numbered 5, after V lost 4 bases and J lost 3 bases. The CDR3 runs to 14 residues. From germline, CDR1 is SEHNR and CDR2 FQNEAQ (reference sequence). The CDR3, as DNA: TGTGCCAGCAGCTCATCGAGGGGGCACACTGAAGCTTTCTTT. Translated: CASSSSRGHTEAFF.

This clonotype has just a few counts. J is TRBJ1-2 and V is TRBV6-1; TRBD1 agrees at 8 bases. Trimming removed 1 base from V and 6 bases from J; junction bases left unmatched: 4. The length of the CDR3 is 14 residues. Germline CDR1 and CDR2: MNHNS and SASEGT. CDR3 in amino acids: CASSEGTGSHGYTF. For the CDR3, the DNA is TGTGCCAGCAGTGAAGGGACAGGGTCCCATGGCTACACCTTC.

This clonotype has more than one count but fewer than ten. CDR3 region: CAISAGTSGGRSYNEQFF. The CDR3 DNA reads as TGTGCCATCAGTGCCGGGACTAGCGGGGGGCGCTCCTACAATGAGCAGTTCTTC. J is TRBJ2-1 and V is TRBV10-3; 15 nucleotides match TRBD2. The CDR3 runs to 18 residues. V trimming: 4 bases; J trimming: 0 bases; junction bases outside the gene matches: 4. Germline-derived CDR1 and CDR2 are ENHRY and SYGVKD.

Worth noting for this clonotype: It is likely a read error, because the conserved phenylalanine at the end of the CDR3 is missing. This rearrangement joins TRBV28 to TRBJ1-5; 9 nucleotides agree with TRBD1. Germline CDR1 and CDR2: MDHEN and SYDVKM. The CDR3 spans 12 residues. J was trimmed by 4 bases and V by 11 bases; bases with no gene match: 3. In DNA, the CDR3 is TGTGCCGTGGACAGGGGAAATCAGCCCCAGCATTGT. Protein product: CAVDRGNQPQHC.

Comments on this clonotype: This may come from a read error, since a much larger clone is one base off. The J gene is TRBJ1-6, the V gene TRBV6-2 or TRBV6-3, with D hard to call. The CDR3 consists of 14 residues. Germline V CDR1 and CDR2: MNHEY, SVGEGT. V was cut by 6 bases and J by 7 bases, with 13 bases left in between. CDR3 nucleotide sequence: TGTGCCAGCAGCCCTGGGAGCACAAATTCACCCCTCCACTTT. It codes for CASSPGSTNSPLHF.

This clonotype was observed a single time. Since a much larger clone is just one base distant, this may be a read error. The chain recombines TRBV10-3 with TRBJ2-3; 8 nucleotides align to TRBD2. Germline values: CDR1 ENHRY, CDR2 SYGVKD. The CDR3 contains 18 residues. The junction had 18 bases not matched to a gene; V was cut back by 8 bases and J by 2 bases. The CDR3 protein is CAIVVGRGADLPTDTQYF. The CDR3 DNA reads TGTGCCATCGTAGTCGGGCGGGGGGCCGATTTGCCCACAGATACGCAGTATTTT.

This clonotype was detected a few times. The chain joins TRBV9 to TRBJ1-1; D gene ambiguous. The V end was cut by 4 bases, the J end by 1 base, with 11 bases between. The germline gives CDR1 SGDLS, CDR2 YYNGEE. The CDR3 contains 14 residues. The CDR3, as DNA: TGTGCCAGCAGCCTTAAGTGGACGAACACTGAAGCTTTCTTT. Its translation: CASSLKWTNTEAFF.

In its sample, this clonotype was seen a few times. The chain uses TRBV6-5 and TRBJ1-6; no clear D. CDR1 and CDR2 from the germline V gene are MNHEY and SVGAGI. With 3 bases removed from V and 8 bases from J, the gap between germline ends came to 14 bases. The CDR3 runs to 15 residues. CDR3 amino acids: CASSYLGFGDSPLHF. The DNA for the CDR3 is TGTGCCAGCAGTTATCTGGGATTCGGTGATTCACCCCTCCACTTT.